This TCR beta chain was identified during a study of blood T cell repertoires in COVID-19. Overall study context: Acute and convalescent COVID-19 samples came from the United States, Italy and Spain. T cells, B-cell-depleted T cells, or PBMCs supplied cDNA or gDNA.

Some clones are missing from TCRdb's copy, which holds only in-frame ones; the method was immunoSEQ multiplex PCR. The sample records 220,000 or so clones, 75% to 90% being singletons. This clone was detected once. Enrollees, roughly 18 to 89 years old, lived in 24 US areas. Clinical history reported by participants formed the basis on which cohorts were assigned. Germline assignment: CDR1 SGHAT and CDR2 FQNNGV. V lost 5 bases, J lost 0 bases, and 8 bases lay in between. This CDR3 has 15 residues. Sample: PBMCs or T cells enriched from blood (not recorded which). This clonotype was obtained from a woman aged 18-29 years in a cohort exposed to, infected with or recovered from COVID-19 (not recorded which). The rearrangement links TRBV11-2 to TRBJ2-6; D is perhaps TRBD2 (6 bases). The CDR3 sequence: CASSPGGSGANVLTF. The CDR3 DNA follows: TGTGCCAGCAGCCCCGGGGGCTCTGGGGCCAACGTCCTGACTTTC. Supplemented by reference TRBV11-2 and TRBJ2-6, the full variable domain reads EAGVAQSPRYKIIEKRQSVAFWCNPISGHATLYWYQQILGQGPKLLIQFQNNGVVDDSQLPKDRFSAERLKGVDSTLKIQPAKLEDSAVYLCASSPGGSGANVLTFGAGSRLTVL.